This T cell receptor (beta chain) emerged from a study of T cell changes during pregnancy in multiple sclerosis. Generated by immunoSEQ multiplex PCR, the TCRdb table keeps only in-frame clones and is missing some. The sample includes approximately 41,000 clones, about nine tenths seen only once; the top ten take about 1.5%. Germline V CDR1 and CDR2: LGHNA, YSLEER. J was trimmed by 7 bases and V by 3 bases; bases with no gene match: 8. CDR3 length: 16 amino acids. The sequence derives from a female donor with multiple sclerosis, enrolled in a pregnancy study. Sequences were obtained from PBMCs (not recorded whether the cells were cultured). The chain recombines TRBV4-3 with TRBJ2-1, with 11 bases aligning to TRBD2. As DNA, the CDR3 is TGCGCCAGCAGCCACCGTAGCGGGAGGGCTAAGAATGAGCAGTTCTTC. Protein product: CASSHRSGRAKNEQFF.